This T cell receptor beta chain was identified during a study of beta chain features in type 1 diabetes. Sequencing targeted expressed TCRB transcripts, as all isolated RNA had been reverse transcribed. The table came from immunoSEQ multiplex PCR; TCRdb's copy has only in-frame clones and leaves some out. The sample includes 150,000 to 200,000 clones, less than 9.5% seen only once; the top ten take over 2%. This TCR derives from a woman between 18 and 30 years old in good health. The source material was central memory CD4+ T cells from blood.

DNA for the CDR3: TGTGCCAGCAGTACTCTAGCGGTCCTCTACAATGAGCAGTTCTTC. It specifies CASSTLAVLYNEQFF. The chain links TRBV7-9 to TRBJ2-1; TRBD2 agrees at 7 bases. This CDR3 comprises 15 residues. J gave up 3 bases and V 6 bases, and 8 bases lay outside the gene matches. In germline, CDR1 is SEHNR, CDR2 FQNEAQ (reference sequence).